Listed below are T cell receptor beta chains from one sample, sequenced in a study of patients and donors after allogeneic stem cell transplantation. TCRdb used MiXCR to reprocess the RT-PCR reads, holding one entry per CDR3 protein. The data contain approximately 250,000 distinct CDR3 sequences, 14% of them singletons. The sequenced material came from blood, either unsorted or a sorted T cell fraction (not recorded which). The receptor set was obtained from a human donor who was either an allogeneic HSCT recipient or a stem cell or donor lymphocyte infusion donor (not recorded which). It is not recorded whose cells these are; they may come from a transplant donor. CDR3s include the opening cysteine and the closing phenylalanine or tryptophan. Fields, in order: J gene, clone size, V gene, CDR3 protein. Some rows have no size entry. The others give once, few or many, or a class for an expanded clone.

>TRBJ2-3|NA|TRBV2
CASSADGTQYF
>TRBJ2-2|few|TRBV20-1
CSARDQMYTGELFF
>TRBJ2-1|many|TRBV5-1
CASSLGQGKNEQFF
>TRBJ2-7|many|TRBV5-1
CASSPGGTGDSYEQYF
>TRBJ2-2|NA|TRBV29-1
CSVDGQGGTGELFF
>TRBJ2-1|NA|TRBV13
CASSLRSSYNEQFF
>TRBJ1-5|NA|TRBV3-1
CASSPWGNQPQHF
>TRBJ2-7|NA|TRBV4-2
CASSQTPGLGTYEQYF
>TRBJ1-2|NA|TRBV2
CASSVDRGDLYGYTF
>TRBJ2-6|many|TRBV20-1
CSASLTGVSVLTF
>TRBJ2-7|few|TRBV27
CASSLANYPGTVYEQYF
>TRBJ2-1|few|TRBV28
CASSSRQLGVGEQFF
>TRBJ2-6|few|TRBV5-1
CASSSLPGRGHSGANVLTF
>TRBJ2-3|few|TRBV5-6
CASSLGLAGARTDTQYF
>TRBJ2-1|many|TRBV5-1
CASSLGPAGGPGGEQFF
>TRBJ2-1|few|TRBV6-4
CASSAGLDLNEQFF
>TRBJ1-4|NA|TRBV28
CASSLGFFPDRKATNEKLFF
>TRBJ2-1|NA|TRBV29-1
CSVADSQRGFF
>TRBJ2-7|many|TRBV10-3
CAITTSGAYEQYF
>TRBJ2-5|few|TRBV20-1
CSASPSGQGARETQYF
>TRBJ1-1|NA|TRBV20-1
CSATPSGLNTEAFF
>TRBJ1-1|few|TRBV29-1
CSGGENTEAFF
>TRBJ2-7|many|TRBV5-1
CASSLHVDASYEQYF
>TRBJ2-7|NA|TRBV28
CASSSSGRRLEQYF
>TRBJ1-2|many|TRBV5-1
CASSLVGQGSPYGYTF
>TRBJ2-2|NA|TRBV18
CASSPGRLNTGELFF
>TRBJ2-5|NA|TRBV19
CASSIAEETQYF
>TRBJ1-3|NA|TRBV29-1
CSVTDSGNTIYF
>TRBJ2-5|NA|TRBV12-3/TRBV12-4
CASPPRALAGLETQYF
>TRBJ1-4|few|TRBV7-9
CASRGSGGDNEKLFF
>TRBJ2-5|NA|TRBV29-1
CSVEMGETQYF
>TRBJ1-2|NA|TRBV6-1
CASSETVSYGYTF
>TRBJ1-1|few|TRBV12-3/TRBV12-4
CASSLPMGTEAFF
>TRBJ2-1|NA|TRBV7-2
CASSLDDFSAHNEQFF
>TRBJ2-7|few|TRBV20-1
CSARESYEQYF
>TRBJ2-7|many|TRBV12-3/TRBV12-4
CASSLLGGGEQYF
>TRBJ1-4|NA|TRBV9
CASSDGTGVGEKLFF
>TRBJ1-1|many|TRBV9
CASSRDHNTEAFF
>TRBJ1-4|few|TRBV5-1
CASSLANRGPNEKLFF